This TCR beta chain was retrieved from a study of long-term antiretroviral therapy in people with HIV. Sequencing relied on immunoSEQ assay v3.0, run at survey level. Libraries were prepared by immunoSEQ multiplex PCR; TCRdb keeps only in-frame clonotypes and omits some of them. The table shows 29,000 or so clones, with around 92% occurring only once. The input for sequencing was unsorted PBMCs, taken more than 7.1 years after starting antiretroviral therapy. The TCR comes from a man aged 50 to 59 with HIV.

The CDR3 nucleotides read TGCGCCAGCAGCTTGGACAGGGCAGCTAATGAAAAACTGTTTTTT. This sequence encodes CASSLDRAANEKLFF. V and J are TRBV5-1 and TRBJ1-4, with a possible D match to TRBD1 (6 bases). The germline gives CDR1 SGHRS, CDR2 YFSETQ. V lost 0 bases and J 3 bases, leaving 9 bases between the germline ends. The CDR3 loop spans 15 amino acids.